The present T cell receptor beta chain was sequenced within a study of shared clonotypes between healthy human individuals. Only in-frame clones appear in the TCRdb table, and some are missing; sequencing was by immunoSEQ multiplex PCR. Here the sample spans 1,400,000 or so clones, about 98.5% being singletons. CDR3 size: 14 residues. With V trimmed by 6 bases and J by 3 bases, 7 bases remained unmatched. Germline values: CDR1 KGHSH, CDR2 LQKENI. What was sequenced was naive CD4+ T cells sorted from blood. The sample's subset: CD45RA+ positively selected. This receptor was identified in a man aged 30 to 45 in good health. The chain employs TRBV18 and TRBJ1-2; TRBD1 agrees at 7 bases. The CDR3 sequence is CASSTTGTDYGYTF. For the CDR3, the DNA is TGTGCCAGCTCCACCACCGGGACAGACTATGGCTACACCTTC.